This T cell receptor (beta chain) was captured in a study of blood T cell repertoires in COVID-19. Study context: COVID-19 samples, acute and convalescent, were from the United States, Italy and Spain. T cells, B-cell-depleted T cells, or PBMCs supplied cDNA or gDNA.

Per the original methods: How many nucleated cells were present was estimated from reference gene primer amplification. The data were produced by immunoSEQ multiplex PCR, yet TCRdb's version contains in-frame clones alone and is incomplete. V and J calls and clone size are given by that table; D and trimming were obtained from the DNA. The profile shows approximately 200,000 clones, 70% to 90% of them singletons. The ends lost 4 bases at V and 4 bases at J; junction bases unmatched: 8. This CDR3 is 16 amino acids long. Germline V CDR1 and CDR2: LGHDT, YNNKEL (reference sequence). The TCR originated in a man between 35 and 55 years old with acute or convalescent COVID-19. Sequencing used peripheral blood. The chain links TRBV3-1 (or the pseudogene TRBV3-2) to TRBJ1-1; 11 bases map to TRBD1. CDR3 DNA sequence: TGTGCCAGCAGCCGGACAGGGGGCTTCTCGGGCACTGAAGCTTTCTTT. Translation gives CASSRTGGFSGTEAFF.